Detailed here is one T cell receptor (beta chain). The sample comes from a study of blood T cell repertoires in COVID-19. Whole-study context: The United States, Italy and Spain provided the acute and convalescent COVID-19 samples. T cells, B-cell-depleted T cells, or PBMCs supplied cDNA or gDNA.

In the source study's methods: Amplification from reference gene primers served as the basis for estimated nucleated cell counts. The table came from immunoSEQ multiplex PCR; TCRdb's copy has only in-frame clones and leaves some out. D and trimming come from the DNA, and the V and J calls and clone size come from that table. The sample shows about 100,000 clones, approximately 91% of them seen only once. The V gene's germline CDR1 is MNHEY and CDR2 SVGAGI. CDR3 size: 12 residues. With 6 bases removed from V and 14 bases from J, the gap between germline ends came to 14 bases. The source of this sequence is a middle-aged man with active COVID-19. Sample: peripheral blood. The rearrangement joins TRBV6-5 to TRBJ1-6; D perhaps matches TRBD1 (6 bases). The CDR3 DNA sequence: TGTGCCAGCAGCTCGGACAGAGGAACCCTCCACTTT. This sequence encodes CASSSDRGTLHF.